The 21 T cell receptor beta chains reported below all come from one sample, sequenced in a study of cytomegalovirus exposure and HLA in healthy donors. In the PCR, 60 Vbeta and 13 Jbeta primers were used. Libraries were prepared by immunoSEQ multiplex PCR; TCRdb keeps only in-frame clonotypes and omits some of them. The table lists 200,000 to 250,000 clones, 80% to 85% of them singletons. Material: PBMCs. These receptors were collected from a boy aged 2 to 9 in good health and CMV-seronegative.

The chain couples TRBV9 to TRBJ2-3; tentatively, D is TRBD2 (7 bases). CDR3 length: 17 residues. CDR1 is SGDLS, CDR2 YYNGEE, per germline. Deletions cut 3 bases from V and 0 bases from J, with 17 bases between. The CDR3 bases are TGTGCCAGCAGCGGTAGAATGGCGGGGGCCAGCACAGATACGCAGTATTTT. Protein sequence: CASSGRMAGASTDTQYF.

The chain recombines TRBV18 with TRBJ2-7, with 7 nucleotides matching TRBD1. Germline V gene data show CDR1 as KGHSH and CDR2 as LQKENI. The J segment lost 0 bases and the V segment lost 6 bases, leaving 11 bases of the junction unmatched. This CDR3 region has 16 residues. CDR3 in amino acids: CASSPPTGPSSYEQYF. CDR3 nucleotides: TGTGCCAGCTCCCCTCCGACAGGGCCGAGCTCCTACGAGCAGTACTTC.

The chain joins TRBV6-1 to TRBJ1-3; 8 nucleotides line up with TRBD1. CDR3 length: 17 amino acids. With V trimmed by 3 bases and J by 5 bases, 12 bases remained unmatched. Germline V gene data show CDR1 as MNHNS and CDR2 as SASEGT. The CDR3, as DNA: TGTGCCAGCAGTGACAATTACGACAGGGGTGGGCGAAACACCATATATTTT. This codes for CASSDNYDRGGRNTIYF.

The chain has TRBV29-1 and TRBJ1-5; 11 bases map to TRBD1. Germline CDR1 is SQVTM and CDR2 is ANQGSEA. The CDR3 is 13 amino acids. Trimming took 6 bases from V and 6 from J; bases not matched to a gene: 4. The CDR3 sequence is CSVGQGASQPQHF. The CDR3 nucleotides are TGCAGCGTCGGACAGGGGGCAAGTCAGCCCCAGCATTTT.

In nucleotides, the CDR3 is TGTGCCAGCAGCGCGGAGGTAAGCGAGCAGTACTTC. Amino acid sequence: CASSAEVSEQYF. The genes are TRBV2 and TRBJ2-5; weak D call: TRBD2 (5 bases). TRBJ2-7 matches the DNA end more closely, so the J call is doubtful. Germline V gene lookup returns CDR1 SNHLY and CDR2 FYNNEI. The CDR3 contains 12 residues.

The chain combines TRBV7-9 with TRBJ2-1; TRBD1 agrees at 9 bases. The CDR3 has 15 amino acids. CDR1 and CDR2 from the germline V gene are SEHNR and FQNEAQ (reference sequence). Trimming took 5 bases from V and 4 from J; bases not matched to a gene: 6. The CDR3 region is CASSGWGQGYNEQFF. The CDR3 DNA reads TGTGCCAGCAGCGGCTGGGGACAGGGATACAATGAGCAGTTCTTC.

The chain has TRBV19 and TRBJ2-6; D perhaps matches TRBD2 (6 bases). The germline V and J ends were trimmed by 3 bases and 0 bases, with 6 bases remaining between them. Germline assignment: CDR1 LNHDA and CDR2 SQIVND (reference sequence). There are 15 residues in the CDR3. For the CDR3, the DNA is TGTGCCAGTAGTATCGGGGGCTCTGGGGCCAACGTCCTGACTTTC. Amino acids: CASSIGGSGANVLTF.

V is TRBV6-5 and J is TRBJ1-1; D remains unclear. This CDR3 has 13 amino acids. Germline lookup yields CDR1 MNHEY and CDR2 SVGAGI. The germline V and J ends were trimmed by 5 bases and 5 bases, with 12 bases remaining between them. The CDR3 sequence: CASSAQALTEAFF. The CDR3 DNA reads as TGTGCCAGCAGTGCTCAGGCCCTTACTGAAGCTTTCTTT.

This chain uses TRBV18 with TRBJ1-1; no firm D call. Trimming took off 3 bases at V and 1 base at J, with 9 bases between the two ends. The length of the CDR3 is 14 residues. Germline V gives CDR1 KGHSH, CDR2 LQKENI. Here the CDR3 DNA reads TGTGCCAGCTCACCGCAAGCAGGGAACACTGAAGCTTTCTTT. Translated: CASSPQAGNTEAFF.

The CDR3 DNA sequence: TGTGCCAGCAGCGTTCAGGGCCCCAGCGAGCAGTACTTC. This codes for CASSVQGPSEQYF. V usage is TRBV9 and J usage is TRBJ2-7, with D tentatively TRBD1 (5 bases). The CDR3 is 13 residues long. The germline gives CDR1 SGDLS, CDR2 YYNGEE. V was trimmed by 2 bases and J by 6 bases, leaving 12 bases between them.

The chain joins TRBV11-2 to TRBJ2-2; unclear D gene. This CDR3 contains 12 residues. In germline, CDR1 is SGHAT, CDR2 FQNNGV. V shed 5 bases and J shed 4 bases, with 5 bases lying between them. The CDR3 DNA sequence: TGTGCCAGCAGCCCACTCACCGGGGAGCTGTTTTTT. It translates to CASSPLTGELFF. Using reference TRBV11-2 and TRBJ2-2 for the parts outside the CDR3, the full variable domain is EAGVAQSPRYKIIEKRQSVAFWCNPISGHATLYWYQQILGQGPKLLIQFQNNGVVDDSQLPKDRFSAERLKGVDSTLKIQPAKLEDSAVYLCASSPLTGELFFGEGSRLTVL.

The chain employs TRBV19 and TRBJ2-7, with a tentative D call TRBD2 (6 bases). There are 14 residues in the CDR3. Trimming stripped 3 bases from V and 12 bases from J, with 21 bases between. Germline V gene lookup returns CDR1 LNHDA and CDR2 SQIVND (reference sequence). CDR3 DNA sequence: TGTGCCAGTAGTATGGGTGCCAGTTCGGGGGATTCGTACTTC. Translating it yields CASSMGASSGDSYF.

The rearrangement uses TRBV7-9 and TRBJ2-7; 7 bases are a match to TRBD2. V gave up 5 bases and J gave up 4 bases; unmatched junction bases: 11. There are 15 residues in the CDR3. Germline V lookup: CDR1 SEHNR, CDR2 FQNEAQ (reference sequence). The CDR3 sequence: CASSLAGEGSYEQYF. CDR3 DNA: TGTGCCAGCAGCCTCGCCGGGGAGGGTAGTTACGAGCAGTACTTC.

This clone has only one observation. CDR3 amino acids: CAISPTSGGETQYF. The CDR3 nucleotides read TGTGCCATCAGTCCGACTAGCGGGGGTGAGACCCAGTACTTC. This chain joins TRBV10-3 and TRBJ2-5; 12 bases match TRBD2. Trimming cost V 5 bases and J 5 bases; bases outside gene matches: 3. Germline values: CDR1 ENHRY, CDR2 SYGVKD. The CDR3 is 14 residues long.

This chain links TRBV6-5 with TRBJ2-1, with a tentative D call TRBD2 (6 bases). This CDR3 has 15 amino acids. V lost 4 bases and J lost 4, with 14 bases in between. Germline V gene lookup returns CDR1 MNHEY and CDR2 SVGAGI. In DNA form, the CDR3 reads TGTGCCAGCAGTTCGGTAGCGGAGAAGTACAATGAGCAGTTCTTC. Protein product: CASSSVAEKYNEQFF.

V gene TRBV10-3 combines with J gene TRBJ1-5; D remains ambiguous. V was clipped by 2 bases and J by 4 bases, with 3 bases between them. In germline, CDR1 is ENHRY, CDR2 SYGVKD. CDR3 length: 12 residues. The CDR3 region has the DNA TGTGCCATCAGTGAGACTAATCAGCCCCAGCATTTT. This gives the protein CAISETNQPQHF.

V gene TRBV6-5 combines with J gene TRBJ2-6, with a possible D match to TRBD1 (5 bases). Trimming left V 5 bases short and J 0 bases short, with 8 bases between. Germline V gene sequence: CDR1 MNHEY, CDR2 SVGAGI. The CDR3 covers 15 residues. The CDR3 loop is CASSTTVSGANVLTF. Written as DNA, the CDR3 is TGTGCCAGCAGTACGACAGTCTCTGGGGCCAACGTCCTGACTTTC.

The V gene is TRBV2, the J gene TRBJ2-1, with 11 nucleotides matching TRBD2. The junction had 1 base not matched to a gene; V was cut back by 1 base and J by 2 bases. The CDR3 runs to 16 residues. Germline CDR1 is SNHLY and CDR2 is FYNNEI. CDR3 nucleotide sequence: TGTGCCAGCAGTGAAGGACTAGCGGGACCCTACAATGAGCAGTTCTTC. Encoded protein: CASSEGLAGPYNEQFF.

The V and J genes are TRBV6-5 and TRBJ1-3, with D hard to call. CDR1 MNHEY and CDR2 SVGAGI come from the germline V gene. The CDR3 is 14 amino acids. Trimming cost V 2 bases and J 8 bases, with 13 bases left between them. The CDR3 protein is CASSYLGPQDTIYF. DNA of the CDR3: TGTGCCAGCAGTTACCTGGGCCCTCAGGACACCATATATTTT.

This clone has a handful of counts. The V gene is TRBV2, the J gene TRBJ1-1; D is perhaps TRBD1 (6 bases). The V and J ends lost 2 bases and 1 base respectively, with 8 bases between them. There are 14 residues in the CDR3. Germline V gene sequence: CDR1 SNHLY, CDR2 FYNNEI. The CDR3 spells CASSEPGENTEAFF. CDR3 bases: TGTGCCAGCAGTGAACCAGGGGAGAACACTGAAGCTTTCTTT.

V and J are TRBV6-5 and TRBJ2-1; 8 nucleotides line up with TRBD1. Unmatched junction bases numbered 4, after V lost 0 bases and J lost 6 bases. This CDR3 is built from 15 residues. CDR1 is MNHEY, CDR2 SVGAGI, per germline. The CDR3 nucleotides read TGTGCCAGCAGTTACTCCAGGGGGCTCGGCAATGAGCAGTTCTTC. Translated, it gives CASSYSRGLGNEQFF.